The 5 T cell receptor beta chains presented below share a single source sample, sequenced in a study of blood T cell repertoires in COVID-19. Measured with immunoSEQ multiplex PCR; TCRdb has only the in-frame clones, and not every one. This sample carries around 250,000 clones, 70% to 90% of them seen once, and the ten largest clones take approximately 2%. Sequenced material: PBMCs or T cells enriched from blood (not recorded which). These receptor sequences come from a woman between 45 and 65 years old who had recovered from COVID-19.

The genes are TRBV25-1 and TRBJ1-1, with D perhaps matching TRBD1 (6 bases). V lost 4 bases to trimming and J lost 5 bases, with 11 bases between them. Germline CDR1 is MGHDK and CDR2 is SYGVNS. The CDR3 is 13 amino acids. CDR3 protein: CASSVQGWTEAFF. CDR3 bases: TGTGCCAGCAGTGTACAGGGATGGACTGAAGCTTTCTTT.

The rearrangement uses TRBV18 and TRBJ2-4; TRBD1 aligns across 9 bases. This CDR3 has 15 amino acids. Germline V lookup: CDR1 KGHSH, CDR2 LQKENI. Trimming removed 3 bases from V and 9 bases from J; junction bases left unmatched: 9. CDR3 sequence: CASSPDRGEVSIQYF. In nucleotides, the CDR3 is TGTGCCAGCTCACCCGACAGGGGGGAGGTGAGCATTCAGTACTTC.

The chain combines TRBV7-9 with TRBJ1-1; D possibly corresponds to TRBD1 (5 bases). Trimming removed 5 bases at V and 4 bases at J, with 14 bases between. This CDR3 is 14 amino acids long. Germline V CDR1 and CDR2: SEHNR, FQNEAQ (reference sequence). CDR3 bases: TGTGCCAGCAGCCGCCCCCGGGGGGGCACTGAAGCTTTCTTT. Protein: CASSRPRGGTEAFF.

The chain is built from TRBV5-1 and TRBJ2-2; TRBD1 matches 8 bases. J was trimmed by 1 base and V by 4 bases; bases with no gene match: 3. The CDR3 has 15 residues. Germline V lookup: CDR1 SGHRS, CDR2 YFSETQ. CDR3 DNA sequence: TGCGCCAGCAGCGACGGGACAGGGAACACCGGGGAGCTGTTTTTT. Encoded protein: CASSDGTGNTGELFF.

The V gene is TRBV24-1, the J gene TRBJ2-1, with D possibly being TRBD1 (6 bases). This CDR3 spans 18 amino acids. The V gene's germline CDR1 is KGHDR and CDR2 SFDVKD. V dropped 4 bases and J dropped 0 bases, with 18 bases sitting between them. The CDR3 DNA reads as TGTGCCACCAGTGACCCTAGCTGGGACACAAGCTCCTACAATGAGCAGTTCTTC. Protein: CATSDPSWDTSSYNEQFF.